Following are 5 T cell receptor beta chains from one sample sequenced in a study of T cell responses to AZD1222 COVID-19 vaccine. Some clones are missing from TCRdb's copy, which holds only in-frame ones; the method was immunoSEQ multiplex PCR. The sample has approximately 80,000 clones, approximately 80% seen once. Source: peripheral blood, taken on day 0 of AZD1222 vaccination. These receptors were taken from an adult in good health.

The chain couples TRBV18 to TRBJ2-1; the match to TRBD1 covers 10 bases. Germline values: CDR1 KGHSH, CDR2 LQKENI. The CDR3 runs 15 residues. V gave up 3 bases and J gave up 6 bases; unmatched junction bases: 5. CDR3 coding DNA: TGTGCCAGCTCACCCCTGGGACAGGGGATCAATGAGCAGTTCTTC. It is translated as CASSPLGQGINEQFF. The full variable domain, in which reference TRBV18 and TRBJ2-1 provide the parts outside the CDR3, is NAGVMQNPRHLVRRRGQEARLRCSPMKGHSHVYWYRQLPEEGLKFMVYLQKENIIDESGMPKERFSAEFPKEGPSILRIQQVVRGDSAAYFCASSPLGQGINEQFFGPGTRLTVL.

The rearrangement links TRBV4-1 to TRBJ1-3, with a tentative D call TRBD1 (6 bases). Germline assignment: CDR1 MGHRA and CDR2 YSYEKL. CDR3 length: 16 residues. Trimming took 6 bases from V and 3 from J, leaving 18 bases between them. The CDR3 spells CASRPSWGPLGNTIYF. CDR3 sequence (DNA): TGCGCCAGCAGGCCTTCCTGGGGGCCGCTTGGAAACACCATATATTTT.

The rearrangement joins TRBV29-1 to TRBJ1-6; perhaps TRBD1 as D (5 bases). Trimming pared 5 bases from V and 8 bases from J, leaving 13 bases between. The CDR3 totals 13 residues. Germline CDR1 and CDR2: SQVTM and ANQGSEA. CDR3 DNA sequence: TGCAGCGTTAGAGGGGATGGAGATTCACCCCTCCACTTT. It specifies CSVRGDGDSPLHF.

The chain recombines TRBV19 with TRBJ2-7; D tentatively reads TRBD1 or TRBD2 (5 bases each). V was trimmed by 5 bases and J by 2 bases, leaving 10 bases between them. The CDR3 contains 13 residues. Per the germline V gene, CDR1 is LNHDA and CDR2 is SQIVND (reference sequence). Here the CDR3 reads CASSLGRAYEQYF. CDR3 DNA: TGTGCCAGTAGTTTGGGACGGGCCTACGAGCAGTACTTC.

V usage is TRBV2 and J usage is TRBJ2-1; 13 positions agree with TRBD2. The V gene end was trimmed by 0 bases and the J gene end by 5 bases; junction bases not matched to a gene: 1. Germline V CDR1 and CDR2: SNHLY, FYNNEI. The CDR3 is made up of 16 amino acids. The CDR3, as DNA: TGTGCCAGCAGTGAAGCTGGACTAGCGGGGGACAATGAGCAGTTCTTC. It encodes CASSEAGLAGDNEQFF.